The 5 T cell receptor beta chains below were found in one sample sequenced in a study of blood T cell repertoires in COVID-19. Clones were read by immunoSEQ multiplex PCR, and TCRdb kept only the in-frame ones, dropping some. The sample has some 250,000 clones; about 80% are singletons. Sequenced sample: peripheral blood. The receptor set was obtained from a man in his fifties or sixties with active or convalescent COVID-19.

The chain combines TRBV7-8 with TRBJ2-2, with a tentative D call TRBD2 (7 bases). The germline V gene encodes CDR1 SGHVS and CDR2 FQNEAQ. The CDR3 is 15 residues long. V was cut by 0 bases and J by 6 bases, with 11 bases left in between. The CDR3 reads CASSLAGGPSGELFF. For the CDR3, the DNA is TGTGCCAGCAGCTTAGCGGGGGGGCCGTCCGGGGAGCTGTTTTTT. Filled out from reference TRBV7-8 and TRBJ2-2, the complete variable domain reads GAGVSQSPRYKVAKRGQDVALRCDPISGHVSLFWYQQALGQGPEFLTYFQNEAQLDKSGLPSDRFFAERPEGSVSTLKIQRTQQEDSAVYLCASSLAGGPSGELFFGEGSRLTVL.

V usage is TRBV4-2 and J usage is TRBJ2-5, with TRBD2 matching over 9 bases. Per the germline V gene, CDR1 is LGHNA and CDR2 is YNFKEQ. The junction had 7 bases not matched to a gene; V was cut back by 2 bases and J by 0 bases. The CDR3 spans 17 residues. This CDR3 is CASSQRVQRGDQETQYF. The CDR3 region has the DNA TGTGCCAGCAGCCAAAGGGTCCAGCGGGGGGACCAAGAGACCCAGTACTTC.

This sequence joins TRBV6-5 and TRBJ2-7; D unclear. Trimming pared 5 bases from V and 5 bases from J, leaving 13 bases between. Per germline, CDR1 MNHEY and CDR2 SVGAGI. The CDR3 is made up of 13 amino acids. The CDR3 DNA follows: TGTGCCAGCAGTATGGCTCGTACCGACGAGCAGTACTTC. It translates to CASSMARTDEQYF.

The chain is built from TRBV12-3 or TRBV12-4 and TRBJ2-3; weak D call: TRBD2 (5 bases). Trimming took off 5 bases at V and 8 bases at J, with 11 bases between the two ends. This CDR3 spans 12 amino acids. CDR3 amino acids: CASSARSGTQYF. CDR3 DNA: TGTGCCAGCAGTGCGCGGAGCGGTACGCAGTATTTT.

This clone occurred once. This sample also contains other DNA sequences that code for the same CDR3. This rearrangement joins TRBV9 to TRBJ2-2; maybe TRBD1 (5 bases). Looked up from germline, CDR1 is SGDLS and CDR2 is YYNGEE. The CDR3 covers 13 residues. V shed 4 bases and J shed 3 bases, with 7 bases lying between them. CDR3 loop: CASSPRDTGELFF. The CDR3 bases are TGTGCCAGCAGCCCCAGGGACACCGGGGAGCTGTTTTTT.